This T cell receptor (beta chain) appears in the sequencing data of a study of T cell changes during pregnancy in multiple sclerosis. The germline CDR1 and CDR2 sequences are SGHVS and FNYEAQ. Germline trimming cut 5 bases from V and 7 bases from J; bases unmatched to any gene: 9. The CDR3 runs to 15 residues. Profiled with immunoSEQ multiplex PCR; TCRdb holds only in-frame clones, not every one. This table holds around 50,000 clones, over 80% found once. This chain uses TRBV7-6 with TRBJ2-2, with 8 bases lining up with TRBD2. Sequenced material: CD4+ T cells from peripheral blood mononuclear cells, taken in the third trimester of pregnancy. This receptor was obtained from a female donor with multiple sclerosis, enrolled in a pregnancy study. CDR3 loop: CASSPGRGAHGELFF. CDR3 DNA: TGTGCCAGCAGCCCCGGGAGGGGGGCGCACGGGGAGCTGTTTTTT.